The 20 T cell receptor beta chains below were found in one sample sequenced in a study of T cell responses to AZD1222 COVID-19 vaccine. Profiled with immunoSEQ multiplex PCR; TCRdb holds only in-frame clones, not every one. The repertoire includes about 130,000 clones, about 85% of them detected once, and 1.3% to 1.5% sits in the top ten. The sample in question was peripheral blood, obtained on day 0 of AZD1222 vaccination. The receptors derive from an adult in good health.

This clone was recorded only once. The rearrangement joins TRBV2 to TRBJ2-7; 11 bases line up with TRBD1. The ends lost 7 bases at V and 4 bases at J; junction bases unmatched: 6. The germline V gene encodes CDR1 SNHLY and CDR2 FYNNEI. CDR3 length: 14 amino acids. In DNA, the CDR3 is TGTGCCAGCACCTGGGACAGGGGGGTGTACGAGCAGTACTTC. Translated, it gives CASTWDRGVYEQYF.

The rearrangement links TRBV27 to TRBJ2-2, with TRBD1 identical over 9 bases. This CDR3 has 16 amino acids. Germline V gene sequence: CDR1 MNHEY, CDR2 SMNVEV (reference sequence). V shed 3 bases, J shed 6 bases, and the junction held 8 bases outside the gene matches. Written as DNA, the CDR3 is TGTGCCAGCAGTTTCGCGCCGGGACAGGGTGCCGGGGAGCTGTTTTTT. Protein: CASSFAPGQGAGELFF.

V is TRBV6-5 and J is TRBJ2-1; 9 bases line up with TRBD1. This CDR3 has 15 amino acids. Germline CDR1 MNHEY, CDR2 SVGAGI. Trimming took 1 base from V and 6 from J; bases not matched to a gene: 4. CDR3 in DNA: TGTGCCAGCAGTTACTGGGGGACAGGGATCAATGAGCAGTTCTTC. This translates into CASSYWGTGINEQFF.

V is TRBV9 and J is TRBJ2-7; D perhaps matches TRBD2 (5 bases). V lost 4 bases and J 2 bases, leaving 19 bases between the germline ends. The CDR3 extends over 16 amino acids. CDR1 SGDLS and CDR2 YYNGEE come from the germline V gene. Here the CDR3 reads CASSPQARSGTYEQYF. The DNA of the CDR3 is TGTGCCAGCAGCCCTCAGGCACGAAGCGGAACCTACGAGCAGTACTTC. The whole variable domain, filled in from reference TRBV9 and TRBJ2-7, reads DSGVTQTPKHLITATGQRVTLRCSPRSGDLSVYWYQQSLDQGLQFLIQYYNGEERAKGNILERFSAQQFPDLHSELNLSSLELGDSALYFCASSPQARSGTYEQYFGPGTRLTVT.

The chain links TRBV19 to TRBJ2-1; perhaps TRBD1 as D (9 bases). The germline V gene encodes CDR1 LNHDA and CDR2 SQIVND (reference sequence). The CDR3 loop spans 15 amino acids. Trimming removed 3 bases from V and 11 bases from J, with 20 bases in between. Written as DNA, the CDR3 is TGTGCCAGTAGTATTATTAGCGGGACAGGGTCTAAGCAGTTCTTC. Its protein is CASSIISGTGSKQFF.

The table lists this clone with a count of one. The chain uses TRBV4-1 and TRBJ1-2; 7 bases are a match to TRBD1. V dropped 2 bases and J dropped 5; count of bases not matched to a gene: 20. The CDR3 has 19 amino acids. CDR1 MGHRA and CDR2 YSYEKL come from the germline V gene. The CDR3 DNA sequence: TGCGCCAGCAGCCAACCTGCCGGGACAGCAGAGGTGGGTAGTTATGGCTACACCTTC. As protein: CASSQPAGTAEVGSYGYTF.

J is TRBJ1-1 and V is TRBV11-3; 9 bases align to TRBD1. V was pared by 5 bases and J by 1 base, with 5 bases of the junction left unmatched. The CDR3 extends over 15 amino acids. From germline, CDR1 is SGHNT and CDR2 YENEEA. CDR3 nucleotides: TGTGCCAGCAGCCCTGGGACAGGGACGAACACTGAAGCTTTCTTT. As protein: CASSPGTGTNTEAFF. Looking up the rest from reference TRBV11-3 and TRBJ1-1 gives the full variable domain: EAGVVQSPRYKIIEKKQPVAFWCNPISGHNTLYWYLQNLGQGPELLIRYENEEAVDDSQLPKDRFSAERLKGVDSTLKIQPAELGDSAVYLCASSPGTGTNTEAFFGQGTRLTVV.

The CDR3 reads CASSPNPTGGYEQYF. The CDR3 nucleotides are TGTGCCAGCTCACCGAATCCGACAGGGGGCTACGAGCAGTACTTC. The V and J genes are TRBV18 and TRBJ2-7; 9 nucleotides match TRBD1. Germline CDR1 and CDR2: KGHSH and LQKENI. V was pared by 3 bases and J by 3 bases, with 6 bases of the junction left unmatched. The CDR3 totals 15 residues.

V and J are TRBV19 and TRBJ2-1, with D perhaps TRBD1 (5 bases). The germline V gene has CDR1 LNHDA and CDR2 SQIVND (reference sequence). The CDR3 extends over 14 amino acids. Trimming cost V 8 bases and J 0 bases, with 11 bases left between them. DNA of the CDR3: TGTGCCAGTTCCCCCAGGGTCTCCTACAATGAGCAGTTCTTC. This encodes CASSPRVSYNEQFF.

This clone was seen only once. The rearrangement links TRBV9 to TRBJ2-7, with D uncertain. Germline V gene data show CDR1 as SGDLS and CDR2 as YYNGEE. With 0 bases removed from V and 0 bases from J, the gap between germline ends came to 13 bases. This CDR3 comprises 16 residues. CDR3 region: CASSVGGAPSSYEQYF. The CDR3 DNA sequence: TGTGCCAGCAGCGTAGGAGGCGCTCCAAGCTCCTACGAGCAGTACTTC.

The CDR3 DNA sequence: TGTGCCAGCAGTTTACCCGACTTAACTTTCTTT. This encodes CASSLPDLTFF. The chain combines TRBV28 with TRBJ1-1; no clear D. The length of the CDR3 is 11 residues. Deletions cut 2 bases from V and 12 bases from J, with 10 bases between. Germline CDR1 and CDR2: MDHEN and SYDVKM.

This chain links TRBV9 with TRBJ2-2, with a possible D match to TRBD1 (5 bases). Trimming stripped 4 bases from V and 6 bases from J, with 10 bases between. The CDR3 covers 13 residues. Germline CDR1 and CDR2: SGDLS and YYNGEE. In DNA, the CDR3 is TGTGCCAGCAGCCGAGACAGTGCCGGGGAGCTGTTTTTT. The encoded protein is CASSRDSAGELFF.

The V call is TRBV24-1, the J call TRBJ2-7; D uncertain. The germline V and J ends were trimmed by 5 bases and 5 bases, with 15 bases remaining between them. CDR3 length: 14 amino acids. Per germline, CDR1 KGHDR and CDR2 SFDVKD. CDR3 nucleotide sequence: TGTGCCACCAGTGCCCCGGACCAGGCCCACGAGCAGTACTTC. It codes for CATSAPDQAHEQYF.

This clone came up a few times. The rearrangement joins TRBV9 to TRBJ1-6; D is unclear. Trimming removed 1 base from V and 8 bases from J, with 7 bases in between. CDR3 length: 13 residues. Germline V gene sequence: CDR1 SGDLS, CDR2 YYNGEE. CDR3 sequence (DNA): TGTGCCAGCAGCGTAACAGCCTATTCACCCCTCCACTTT. It is translated as CASSVTAYSPLHF. Combining the CDR3 with reference TRBV9 and TRBJ1-6 gives the whole variable domain DSGVTQTPKHLITATGQRVTLRCSPRSGDLSVYWYQQSLDQGLQFLIQYYNGEERAKGNILERFSAQQFPDLHSELNLSSLELGDSALYFCASSVTAYSPLHFGNGTRLTVT.

The chain employs TRBV19 and TRBJ1-6; 7 nucleotides agree with TRBD1. The CDR3 runs to 15 residues. Germline V CDR1 and CDR2: LNHDA, SQIVND (reference sequence). V gave up 5 bases and J gave up 7 bases; unmatched junction bases: 8. CDR3 nucleotides: TGTGCCAGTAGTCTTCAGACAGGGTCGAATTCACCCCTCCACTTT. Amino acids: CASSLQTGSNSPLHF. Together with reference TRBV19 and TRBJ1-6, the CDR3 gives the full variable domain: DGGITQSPKYLFRKEGQNVTLSCEQNLNHDAMYWYRQDPGQGLRLIYYSQIVNDFQKGDIAEGYSVSREKKESFPLTVTSAQKNPTAFYLCASSLQTGSNSPLHFGNGTRLTVT.

The chain employs TRBV4-1 and TRBJ2-7; 12 bases are a match to TRBD2. Germline V gives CDR1 MGHRA, CDR2 YSYEKL. The CDR3 loop spans 19 amino acids. J gave up 3 bases and V 1 base, and 13 bases lay outside the gene matches. In DNA, the CDR3 is TGCGCCAGCAGCCAAGTGAGGCTAGGACTAGCGGGGACGAACTACGAGCAGTACTTC. Its translation is CASSQVRLGLAGTNYEQYF.

This chain connects TRBV14 to TRBJ1-1; D remains unclear. The CDR3 has 14 residues. The germline V and J ends were trimmed by 5 bases and 1 base, with 11 bases remaining between them. Germline V gene lookup returns CDR1 SGHDN and CDR2 FVKESK. The CDR3 DNA sequence: TGTGCCAGCAGCTTGGCCGGACGGAACACTGAAGCTTTCTTT. Protein sequence: CASSLAGRNTEAFF.

V is TRBV18 and J is TRBJ1-1; D ambiguous. Germline CDR1 reads KGHSH; CDR2 reads LQKENI. V dropped 4 bases and J dropped 1 base, with 10 bases sitting between them. The CDR3 consists of 14 residues. The CDR3 coding sequence is TGTGCCAGCTCACGCGGGAGCCAGAACACTGAAGCTTTCTTT. Amino acid sequence: CASSRGSQNTEAFF.

CDR3 sequence reads: CASSISGATDTQYF. The DNA for the CDR3 is TGTGCCAGTAGTATTAGTGGGGCTACAGATACGCAGTATTTT. The chain employs TRBV19 and TRBJ2-3; TRBD1 might be the D (5 bases). V lost 3 bases to trimming and J lost 3 bases, with 10 bases between them. The CDR3 has 14 amino acids. Looked up from germline, CDR1 is LNHDA and CDR2 is SQIVND (reference sequence). The full variable domain, completed using reference TRBV19 and TRBJ2-3, is DGGITQSPKYLFRKEGQNVTLSCEQNLNHDAMYWYRQDPGQGLRLIYYSQIVNDFQKGDIAEGYSVSREKKESFPLTVTSAQKNPTAFYLCASSISGATDTQYFGPGTRLTVL.

V is TRBV6-5 and J is TRBJ2-2; 10 bases are shared with TRBD1. Germline CDR1 is MNHEY and CDR2 is SVGAGI. The CDR3 runs 15 residues. Trimming took 4 bases from V and 6 from J; bases not matched to a gene: 5. CDR3 loop: CASSFRTGGSGELFF. The DNA for the CDR3 is TGTGCCAGCAGTTTTAGGACAGGGGGTTCCGGGGAGCTGTTTTTT.